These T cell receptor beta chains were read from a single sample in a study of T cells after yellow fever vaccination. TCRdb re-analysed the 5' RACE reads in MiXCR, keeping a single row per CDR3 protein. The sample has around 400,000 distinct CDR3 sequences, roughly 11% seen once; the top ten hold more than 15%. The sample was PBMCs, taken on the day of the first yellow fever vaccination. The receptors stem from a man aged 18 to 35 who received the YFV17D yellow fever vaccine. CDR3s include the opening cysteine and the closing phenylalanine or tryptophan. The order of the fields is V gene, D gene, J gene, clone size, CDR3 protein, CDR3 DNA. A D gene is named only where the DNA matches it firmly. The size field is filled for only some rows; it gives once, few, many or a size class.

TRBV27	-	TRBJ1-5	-	CASSLQPYSNQPQHF	TGTGCCAGCAGTTTACAGCCTTATAGCAATCAGCCCCAGCATTTT
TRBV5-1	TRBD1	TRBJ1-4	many	CASSTRGENEKLFF	TGCGCCAGCAGCACCAGGGGGGAGAATGAAAAACTGTTTTTT
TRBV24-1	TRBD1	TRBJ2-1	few	CADPSIERQGPYNEQFF	TGTGCCGATCCATCTATAGAGAGACAGGGACCTTACAATGAGCAGTTCTTC
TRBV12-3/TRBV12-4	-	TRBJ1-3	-	CASSLGRPNSGNTIYF	TGTGCCAGCAGCCTTGGGAGGCCTAATTCTGGAAACACCATATATTTT
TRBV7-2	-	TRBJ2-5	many	CASSLGGTLETQYF	TGTGCCAGCAGCTTAGGAGGGACTCTAGAGACCCAGTACTTC
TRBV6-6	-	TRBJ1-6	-	CAAGRDGDSPLHF	TGTGCCGCCGGCCGGGACGGAGATTCACCCCTCCACTTT
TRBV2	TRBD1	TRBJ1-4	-	CASNPQGTGEKLFF	TGTGCCAGCAACCCACAGGGGACGGGAGAAAAACTGTTTTTT
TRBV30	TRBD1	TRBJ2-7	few	CAWSVPGQGFPYEQYF	TGTGCCTGGAGTGTACCGGGACAGGGTTTCCCCTACGAGCAGTACTTC
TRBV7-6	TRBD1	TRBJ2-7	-	CASSAQEGQGYEQYF	TGTGCCAGCAGCGCCCAGGAGGGACAGGGATACGAGCAGTACTTC
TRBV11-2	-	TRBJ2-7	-	CASSFSVGSYEQYF	TGTGCCAGCAGCTTTTCTGTGGGTTCCTACGAGCAGTACTTC